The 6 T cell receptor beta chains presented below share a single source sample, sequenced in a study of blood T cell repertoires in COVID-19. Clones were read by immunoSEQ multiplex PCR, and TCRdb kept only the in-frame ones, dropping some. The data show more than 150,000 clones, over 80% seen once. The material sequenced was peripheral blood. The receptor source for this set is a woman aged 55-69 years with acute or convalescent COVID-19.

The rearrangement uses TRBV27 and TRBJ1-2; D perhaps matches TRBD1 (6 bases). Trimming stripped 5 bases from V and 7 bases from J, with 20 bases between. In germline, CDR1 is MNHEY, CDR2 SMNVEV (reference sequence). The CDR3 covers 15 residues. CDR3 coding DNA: TGTGCCAGCAGTCCCCCGGGACAACCCCATCGTGGCTACACCTTC. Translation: CASSPPGQPHRGYTF.

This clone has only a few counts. In DNA form, the CDR3 reads TGTGCCAGCACCCCCAGGGGAAAGGGCGGGGAGCTGTTTTTT. Translation gives CASTPRGKGGELFF. The chain recombines TRBV11-1 with TRBJ2-2; D is possibly TRBD1 (6 bases). Trimming cost V 7 bases and J 7 bases, with 16 bases left between them. CDR1 and CDR2 (germline): SGHAT, FQDESV (reference sequence). The CDR3 spans 14 residues. The variable domain in full, with the rest retrieved from reference TRBV11-1 and TRBJ2-2, is EAEVAQSPRYKITEKSQAVAFWCDPISGHATLYWYRQILGQGPELLVQFQDESVVDDSQLPKDRFSAERLKGVDSTLKIQPAELGDSAMYLCASTPRGKGGELFFGEGSRLTVL.

The CDR3 loop reads CASSLVGGNEQFF. The CDR3 DNA is TGCGCCAGCAGCTTGGTGGGAGGGAATGAGCAGTTCTTC. This chain joins TRBV5-1 and TRBJ2-1, with 7 bases fitting TRBD2. J lost 7 bases, V lost 0 bases, and 1 base had no gene match. The CDR3 has 13 amino acids. The germline V gene has CDR1 SGHRS and CDR2 YFSETQ.

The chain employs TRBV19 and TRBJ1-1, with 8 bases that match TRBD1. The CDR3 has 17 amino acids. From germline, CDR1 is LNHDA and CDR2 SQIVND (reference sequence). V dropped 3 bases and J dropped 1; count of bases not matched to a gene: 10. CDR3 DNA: TGTGCCAGTAGTATGGCTGCAGGGGGCGCAGGGAACACTGAAGCTTTCTTT. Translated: CASSMAAGGAGNTEAFF.

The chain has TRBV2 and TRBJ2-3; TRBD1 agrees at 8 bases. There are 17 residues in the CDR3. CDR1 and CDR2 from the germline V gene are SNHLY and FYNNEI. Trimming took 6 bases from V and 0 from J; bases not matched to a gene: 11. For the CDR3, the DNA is TGTGCCAGCAGAGAATTTAAGACAGGGGTCAGCACAGATACGCAGTATTTT. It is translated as CASREFKTGVSTDTQYF.

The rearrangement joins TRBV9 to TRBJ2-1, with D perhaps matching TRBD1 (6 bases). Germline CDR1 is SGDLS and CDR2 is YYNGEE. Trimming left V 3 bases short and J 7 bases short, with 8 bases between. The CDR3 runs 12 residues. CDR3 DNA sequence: TGTGCCAGCAGCGCACAGGGAAATGAGCAGTTCTTC. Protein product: CASSAQGNEQFF.